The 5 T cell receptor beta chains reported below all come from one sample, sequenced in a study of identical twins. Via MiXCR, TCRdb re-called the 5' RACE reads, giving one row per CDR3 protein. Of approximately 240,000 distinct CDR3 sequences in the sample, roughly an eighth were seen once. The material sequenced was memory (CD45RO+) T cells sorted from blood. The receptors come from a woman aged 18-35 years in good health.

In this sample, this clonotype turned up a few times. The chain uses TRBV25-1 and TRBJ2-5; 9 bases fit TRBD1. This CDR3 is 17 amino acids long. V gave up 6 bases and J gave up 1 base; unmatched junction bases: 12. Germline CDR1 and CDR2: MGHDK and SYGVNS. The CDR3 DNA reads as TGTGCCAGCAGCAAATCCCGGGACAGGGCACCCCAAGAGACCCAGTACTTC. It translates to CASSKSRDRAPQETQYF. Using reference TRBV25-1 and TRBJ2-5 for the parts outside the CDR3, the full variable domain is EADIYQTPRYLVIGTGKKITLECSQTMGHDKMYWYQQDPGMELHLIHYSYGVNSTEKGDLSSESTVSRIRTEHFPLTLESARPSHTSQYLCASSKSRDRAPQETQYFGPGTRLLVL.

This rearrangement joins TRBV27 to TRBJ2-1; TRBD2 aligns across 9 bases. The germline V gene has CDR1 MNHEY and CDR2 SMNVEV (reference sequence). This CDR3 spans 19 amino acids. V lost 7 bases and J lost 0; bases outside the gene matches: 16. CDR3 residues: CASKVRSGGSISSYNEQFF. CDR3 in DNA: TGTGCCAGCAAGGTCCGCAGCGGGGGGTCAATAAGCTCCTACAATGAGCAGTTCTTC.

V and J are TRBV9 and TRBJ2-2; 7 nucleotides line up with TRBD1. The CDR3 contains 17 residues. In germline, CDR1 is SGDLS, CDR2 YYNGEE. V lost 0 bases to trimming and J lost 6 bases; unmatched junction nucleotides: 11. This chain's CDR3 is CASSVESRGRIAGELFF. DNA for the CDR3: TGTGCCAGCAGCGTAGAAAGTAGGGGGCGAATTGCCGGGGAGCTGTTTTTT.

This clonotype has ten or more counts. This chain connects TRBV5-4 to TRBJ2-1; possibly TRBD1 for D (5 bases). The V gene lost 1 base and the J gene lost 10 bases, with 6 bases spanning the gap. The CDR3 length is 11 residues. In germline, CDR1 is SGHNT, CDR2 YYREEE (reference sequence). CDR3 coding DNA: TGTGCCAGCAGCTTGAGGGGCGAGCAGTTCTTC. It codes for CASSLRGEQFF.

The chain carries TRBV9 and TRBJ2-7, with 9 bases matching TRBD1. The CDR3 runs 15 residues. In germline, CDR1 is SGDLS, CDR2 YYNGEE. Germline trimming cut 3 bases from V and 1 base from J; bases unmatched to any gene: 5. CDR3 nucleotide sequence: TGTGCCAGCAGCGCTCCCGGGACAGGGTCCTACGAGCAGTACTTC. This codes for CASSAPGTGSYEQYF.